This is a list of T cell receptor beta chains from one sample in a study of cytomegalovirus exposure and HLA in healthy donors. Profiled with immunoSEQ multiplex PCR; TCRdb holds only in-frame clones, not every one. The repertoire includes over 50,000 clones, about 63% of them detected once, and around a sixth sits in the top ten. Sequencing input: PBMCs. The receptors originated from a middle-aged man in good health and CMV-seropositive. CDR3s include the opening cysteine and the closing phenylalanine or tryptophan. The order of the fields is CDR3 DNA, CDR3 protein, clone size, V gene, D gene, J gene. The D gene is left open where the match is weak. Size is omitted from some rows. Given values are once, few, many or a class for expanded clones.

cdr3_nt: TGTGCCAGCAGCTTAGTCCGGGACAGTTATTCACCCCTCCACTTT; cdr3_aa: CASSLVRDSYSPLHF; clone_size: few; v_call: TRBV11-2; d_call: TRBD1; j_call: TRBJ1-6
cdr3_nt: TGTGCCTGGAGTCCCATGAACACTGAAGCTTTCTTT; cdr3_aa: CAWSPMNTEAFF; clone_size: -; v_call: TRBV30; d_call: -; j_call: TRBJ1-1
cdr3_nt: TGTGCCAGCAGTTACTCGACGTCCGCAGGGAATGAGCAGTTCTTC; cdr3_aa: CASSYSTSAGNEQFF; clone_size: medium-sized; v_call: TRBV6-5; d_call: -; j_call: TRBJ2-1
cdr3_nt: TGCGCCAGCAGCCTACCCCTGGGCGGGAGAGGCACAGATACGCAGTATTTT; cdr3_aa: CASSLPLGGRGTDTQYF; clone_size: -; v_call: TRBV4-1; d_call: TRBD2; j_call: TRBJ2-3
cdr3_nt: TGCGCCAGCAGCGAGAGACAGGCGAGCTCCTACAATGAGCAGTTCTTC; cdr3_aa: CASSERQASSYNEQFF; clone_size: -; v_call: TRBV5-1; d_call: -; j_call: TRBJ2-1
cdr3_nt: TGTGCCAGCAGCTCCTTACCGCAGGATACGCAGTATTTT; cdr3_aa: CASSSLPQDTQYF; clone_size: -; v_call: TRBV7-2; d_call: -; j_call: TRBJ2-3
cdr3_nt: TGTGCCAGCAGTTTCGGGGGGATCTCTGGGGCCAACGTCCTGACTTTC; cdr3_aa: CASSFGGISGANVLTF; clone_size: few; v_call: TRBV27; d_call: TRBD2; j_call: TRBJ2-6
cdr3_nt: TGTGCCATCAGGGAACGGGACTCAGATACGCAGTATTTT; cdr3_aa: CAIRERDSDTQYF; clone_size: -; v_call: TRBV10-3; d_call: -; j_call: TRBJ2-3
cdr3_nt: TGTGCCAGCAGCTCAATTGACAGGTCCTATGGCTACACCTTC; cdr3_aa: CASSSIDRSYGYTF; clone_size: few; v_call: TRBV5-6; d_call: -; j_call: TRBJ1-2
cdr3_nt: TGCGCCAGCAGCCAGCTCGGACAGAGCACCTCCGAGCAGTACTTC; cdr3_aa: CASSQLGQSTSEQYF; clone_size: -; v_call: TRBV4-1; d_call: -; j_call: TRBJ2-7
cdr3_nt: TGTGCCAGCAGGAGGGACAGGGACCAAGAGACCCAGTACTTC; cdr3_aa: CASRRDRDQETQYF; clone_size: few; v_call: TRBV28; d_call: TRBD1; j_call: TRBJ2-5
cdr3_nt: TGTGCCAGCTCACCTTCGAACGCGGGCAGGGGAGAATATGGCTACACCTTC; cdr3_aa: CASSPSNAGRGEYGYTF; clone_size: -; v_call: TRBV18; d_call: -; j_call: TRBJ1-2
cdr3_nt: TGTGCCAGCAGCCAAGTCTCGAACACTGAAGCTTTCTTT; cdr3_aa: CASSQVSNTEAFF; clone_size: -; v_call: TRBV4-2; d_call: -; j_call: TRBJ1-1
cdr3_nt: TGTGCCAGCAGTGAATTAAACGGGGCGGGAGGCTACACCTTC; cdr3_aa: CASSELNGAGGYTF; clone_size: few; v_call: TRBV25-1; d_call: -; j_call: TRBJ1-2
cdr3_nt: TGCGCCAGCAGCTTGGTGGGGACAAGCTACGAGCAGTACTTC; cdr3_aa: CASSLVGTSYEQYF; clone_size: -; v_call: TRBV5-1; d_call: -; j_call: TRBJ2-7
cdr3_nt: TGTGCCAGCAGCCGAGGGGGCAGGGACAGGGGGCCTTATACGCAGTATTTT; cdr3_aa: CASSRGGRDRGPYTQYF; clone_size: -; v_call: TRBV7-8; d_call: TRBD1; j_call: TRBJ2-3
cdr3_nt: TGTGCCAGCAGCCGAGACAGGGAACGGGGGCATGAAGCTTTCTTT; cdr3_aa: CASSRDRERGHEAFF; clone_size: -; v_call: TRBV6-1; d_call: TRBD1; j_call: TRBJ1-1
cdr3_nt: TGTGCCAGCAGGTCCCCCCGGGACACAGGCCTGGACACTGAAGCTTTCTTT; cdr3_aa: CASRSPRDTGLDTEAFF; clone_size: -; v_call: TRBV7-3; d_call: -; j_call: TRBJ1-1
cdr3_nt: TGCAGCGTTGATCGGGAGGACTCCTACAATGAGCAGTTCTTC; cdr3_aa: CSVDREDSYNEQFF; clone_size: -; v_call: TRBV29-1; d_call: TRBD2; j_call: TRBJ2-1
cdr3_nt: TGTGCCAGCTCACCGAGGGGGGGGCTTGCAACTAATGAAAAACTGTTTTTT; cdr3_aa: CASSPRGGLATNEKLFF; clone_size: -; v_call: TRBV18; d_call: -; j_call: TRBJ1-4
cdr3_nt: TGCGCCAGCAGCTTGGACAGCTATCAGCCCCAGCATTTT; cdr3_aa: CASSLDSYQPQHF; clone_size: -; v_call: TRBV5-1; d_call: -; j_call: TRBJ1-5
cdr3_nt: TGTGCCAGCAGCCCCACTCGACAGGCCTACAATGAGCAGTTCTTC; cdr3_aa: CASSPTRQAYNEQFF; clone_size: -; v_call: TRBV2; d_call: -; j_call: TRBJ2-1
cdr3_nt: TGCAGCGTTGAAGGGACAGAGAGCTCCTACAATGAGCAGTTCTTC; cdr3_aa: CSVEGTESSYNEQFF; clone_size: -; v_call: TRBV29-1; d_call: -; j_call: TRBJ2-1
cdr3_nt: TGCGCCAGCAGCCTAGAAACGCAGGGGGCCAGTGGAAACACCATATATTTT; cdr3_aa: CASSLETQGASGNTIYF; clone_size: few; v_call: TRBV4-3; d_call: TRBD1; j_call: TRBJ1-3
cdr3_nt: TGTGCCAGCAGTGAAGATACGGGTTTTAATGAAAAACTGTTTTTT; cdr3_aa: CASSEDTGFNEKLFF; clone_size: -; v_call: TRBV6-1; d_call: -; j_call: TRBJ1-4
cdr3_nt: TGTGCCAGCAGCGGGTATGCGGGAGACTACGAGCAGTACTTC; cdr3_aa: CASSGYAGDYEQYF; clone_size: -; v_call: TRBV5-8; d_call: TRBD2; j_call: TRBJ2-7
cdr3_nt: TGTGCCTGGAGTCAAAGGGGACAGGGTAACACTGAAGCTTTCTTT; cdr3_aa: CAWSQRGQGNTEAFF; clone_size: -; v_call: TRBV30; d_call: TRBD1; j_call: TRBJ1-1
cdr3_nt: TGTGCCAGCAGCCGAGACAGGTTCCCTAATGAAAAACTGTTTTTT; cdr3_aa: CASSRDRFPNEKLFF; clone_size: -; v_call: TRBV7-8; d_call: -; j_call: TRBJ1-4
cdr3_nt: TGCGCCAGCAGCTTGGACGATCCTAGATCCGGCGAGACCCAGTACTTC; cdr3_aa: CASSLDDPRSGETQYF; clone_size: few; v_call: TRBV5-1; d_call: -; j_call: TRBJ2-5
cdr3_nt: TGTGCCAGCAGTGAAGGGGACAGGGAAACCGGGGAGCTGTTTTTT; cdr3_aa: CASSEGDRETGELFF; clone_size: -; v_call: TRBV25-1; d_call: TRBD1; j_call: TRBJ2-2
cdr3_nt: TGTGCCACCAGCAGAGAGACAGGGGGGGATCAGCCCCAGCATTTT; cdr3_aa: CATSRETGGDQPQHF; clone_size: -; v_call: TRBV15; d_call: TRBD1; j_call: TRBJ1-5
cdr3_nt: TGCGCCAGCAGTTATAGTCGACTAGCGGGAGGGGAGCAGTTCTTC; cdr3_aa: CASSYSRLAGGEQFF; clone_size: once; v_call: TRBV5-1; d_call: TRBD2; j_call: TRBJ2-1
cdr3_nt: TGTGCCAGCAGCCCTCAATCCCCTAGTTTGAGCGCCGGGGAGCTGCTTTTT; cdr3_aa: CASSPQSPSLSAGELLF; clone_size: -; v_call: TRBV7-3; d_call: -; j_call: TRBJ2-2
cdr3_nt: TGTGCCAGCAGCGTAGCGCTAGGTCGTGGCTACACCTTC; cdr3_aa: CASSVALGRGYTF; clone_size: -; v_call: TRBV9; d_call: -; j_call: TRBJ1-2
cdr3_nt: TGCAGCGTTGAAGACCTACTAGCGGGAGACCCAGAGACCCAGTACTTC; cdr3_aa: CSVEDLLAGDPETQYF; clone_size: -; v_call: TRBV29-1; d_call: TRBD2; j_call: TRBJ2-5
cdr3_nt: TGTGCCAGCAGCCCGGGGACAGGGGATGGCAATCAGCCCCAGCATTTT; cdr3_aa: CASSPGTGDGNQPQHF; clone_size: -; v_call: TRBV7-2; d_call: TRBD1; j_call: TRBJ1-5
cdr3_nt: TGCAGCGGGGTTGACAGCGGGGGCACTGAAGCTTTCTTT; cdr3_aa: CSGVDSGGTEAFF; clone_size: once; v_call: TRBV29-1; d_call: -; j_call: TRBJ1-1
cdr3_nt: TGTGCCAGCAGTGGGGACAGGAACTCCTACGAGCAGTACTTC; cdr3_aa: CASSGDRNSYEQYF; clone_size: few; v_call: TRBV25-1; d_call: TRBD1; j_call: TRBJ2-7
cdr3_nt: TGTGCCAGCAGAGAAATACAGGGGGCGCTGACTGAAGCTTTCTTT; cdr3_aa: CASREIQGALTEAFF; clone_size: -; v_call: TRBV6-5; d_call: TRBD1; j_call: TRBJ1-1
cdr3_nt: TGTTCCAGCAGCTTGGGTGACAGGGCGACCGGGGAGCTGTTTTTT; cdr3_aa: CSSSLGDRATGELFF; clone_size: -; v_call: TRBV7-9; d_call: TRBD1; j_call: TRBJ2-2
cdr3_nt: TGTGCCAGCAGCGTAGCTACGGCTAGCGACTCCTACGAGCAGTACTTC; cdr3_aa: CASSVATASDSYEQYF; clone_size: -; v_call: TRBV9; d_call: -; j_call: TRBJ2-7
cdr3_nt: TGCGCCATCAGCCAGGACAGGACCTCCTACGAGCAGTACTTC; cdr3_aa: CAISQDRTSYEQYF; clone_size: -; v_call: TRBV10-3; d_call: TRBD1; j_call: TRBJ2-7
cdr3_nt: TGTGCCACCAGCAGGGACCGGGGACAGGGGTATGGCTACACCTTC; cdr3_aa: CATSRDRGQGYGYTF; clone_size: -; v_call: TRBV15; d_call: TRBD1; j_call: TRBJ1-2
cdr3_nt: TGTGCCAGCAGCTCCCAGCTCACAGGGGGCGACGAGCAGTACTTC; cdr3_aa: CASSSQLTGGDEQYF; clone_size: -; v_call: TRBV7-6; d_call: TRBD1; j_call: TRBJ2-7
cdr3_nt: TGCGCCAGCAGCCAAGATGATGTGCTCCTAACGAACACCGGGGAGCTGTTTTTT; cdr3_aa: CASSQDDVLLTNTGELFF; clone_size: -; v_call: TRBV5-4; d_call: -; j_call: TRBJ2-2
cdr3_nt: TGCGCCAGCAGCCAACTTAGAACAGACACCTATGGCTACACCTTC; cdr3_aa: CASSQLRTDTYGYTF; clone_size: -; v_call: TRBV4-1; d_call: -; j_call: TRBJ1-2
cdr3_nt: TGTGCCAGCTCAGATAACTACGGGGGGGCGAGTTCACCCCTCCACTTT; cdr3_aa: CASSDNYGGASSPLHF; clone_size: -; v_call: TRBV18; d_call: -; j_call: TRBJ1-6
cdr3_nt: TGTGCCAGCAGCTTAGAAACACGCCGACTAGGTACCGCCTACAATGAGCAGTTCTTC; cdr3_aa: CASSLETRRLGTAYNEQFF; clone_size: -; v_call: TRBV7-8; d_call: -; j_call: TRBJ2-1
cdr3_nt: TGTGCCAGTAGTAAAACAGGACTAGCGATGTACGAGCAGTACTTC; cdr3_aa: CASSKTGLAMYEQYF; clone_size: -; v_call: TRBV19; d_call: TRBD2; j_call: TRBJ2-7
cdr3_nt: TGTGCCAGCAGACCGGGTGGAGGCAGGGAGCAGTACTTC; cdr3_aa: CASRPGGGREQYF; clone_size: few; v_call: TRBV6-5; d_call: -; j_call: TRBJ2-7
cdr3_nt: TGTGCCAGCAGCTTAACTCAGGTCACGAACACCGGGGAGCTGTTTTTT; cdr3_aa: CASSLTQVTNTGELFF; clone_size: -; v_call: TRBV7-2; d_call: -; j_call: TRBJ2-2
cdr3_nt: TGTGCCAGCAGCTTCGGTTACGGGGGGGAAGGCGAGCAGTACTTC; cdr3_aa: CASSFGYGGEGEQYF; clone_size: -; v_call: TRBV5-6; d_call: TRBD2; j_call: TRBJ2-7
cdr3_nt: TGTGCCAGCAGCTTACGGCTAGCGGGAGGAGATACGCAGTATTTT; cdr3_aa: CASSLRLAGGDTQYF; clone_size: -; v_call: TRBV7-9; d_call: TRBD2; j_call: TRBJ2-3